These 3 T cell receptor beta chains came from one sample sequenced in a study of neurological immune-mediated disorders (dated by TCRdb to about 2019). Library method: 5' RACE. Sequencing took place on an Illumina HiSeq 2500. The public sequencing data were trimmed at Q25 with fastp and processed into clonotypes with MiXCR by TCRdb, which kept only in-frame beta chains. Each record represents a unique CDR3 protein, reported with the most common genes and DNA among its rows. The sample table records 65,000 to 90,000 distinct CDR3 sequences; roughly 4.7% of these occur just once. The top ten clonotypes cover 2% to 2.5% of the sample. The material sequenced was PBMCs. These receptors came from a woman in her twenties or thirties with multiple sclerosis.

This clonotype has just a few counts. The CDR3 sequence: CSASGQSNQPQHF. DNA for the CDR3: TGCAGTGCTAGCGGACAAAGCAATCAGCCCCAGCATTTT. This chain joins TRBV20-1 and TRBJ1-5; weak D call: TRBD1 (5 bases). CDR3 size: 13 residues. Germline values: CDR1 DFQATT, CDR2 SNEGSKA (reference sequence). Trimming removed 3 bases from V and 1 base from J, with 7 bases in between.

In this sample, this clonotype turned up many times. V gene TRBV3-1 combines with J gene TRBJ2-3; D remains unclear. Germline CDR1 is LGHDT and CDR2 is YNNKEL (reference sequence). The CDR3 extends over 13 amino acids. Between the trimmed V and J ends, which lost 3 bases and 6 bases, there was a span of 10 bases. As DNA, the CDR3 is TGTGCCAGCAGCCATCGGAACGTGGATACGCAGTATTTT. Protein product: CASSHRNVDTQYF.

The rearrangement uses TRBV5-6 and TRBJ2-3; D not resolved. Germline lookup yields CDR1 SGHDT and CDR2 YYEEEE. This CDR3 region has 14 residues. V lost 2 bases, J lost 4 bases, and 11 bases lay in between. The CDR3 DNA reads as TGTGCCAGCAGCTTAGGAAAGGGCGCAGATACGCAGTATTTT. Its protein is CASSLGKGADTQYF.